The 24 T cell receptor beta chains in this list originate from one sample, sequenced in a study of T-cell reconstitution after alpha-beta-depleted transplantation in children. The TCRbeta library incorporated unique molecular identifiers. TCRdb recomputed calls from the PCR reads with MiXCR, one row per CDR3 protein. The sample has 500,000 to 750,000 distinct CDR3 sequences, around 27% seen once. Source: PBMCs, taken before TCRalphabeta/CD19-depleted stem cell transplant. Receptors originate from a boy younger than two with Wiskott-Aldrich syndrome, due to receive a stem cell transplant.

V and J are TRBV20-1 and TRBJ1-5, with TRBD1 matching over 8 bases. V dropped 0 bases and J dropped 4; count of bases not matched to a gene: 8. This CDR3 comprises 16 residues. Germline V gene data show CDR1 as DFQATT and CDR2 as SNEGSKA (reference sequence). The CDR3: CSARESNRGSNQPQHF. CDR3 nucleotides: TGCAGTGCTAGAGAGAGCAACAGGGGGTCGAATCAGCCCCAGCATTTT.

In its sample, this clonotype was seen a few times. The chain joins TRBV9 to TRBJ1-2; 10 positions agree with TRBD1. V lost 4 bases and J lost 7; bases outside the gene matches: 10. Germline V gives CDR1 SGDLS, CDR2 YYNGEE. This CDR3 is built from 15 residues. The CDR3 nucleotides are TGTGCCAGCAGCTTTTGGACAGGGGGTCCTTCTGGCTACACCTTC. Translating gives CASSFWTGGPSGYTF.

The chain joins TRBV20-1 to TRBJ2-1; no definite D call. CDR1 is DFQATT and CDR2 is SNEGSKA in the germline V gene (reference sequence). This CDR3 region has 14 residues. The V and J ends lost 6 bases and 0 bases respectively, with 12 bases between them. This chain's CDR3 is CSAESMSSYNEQFF. In nucleotides, the CDR3 is TGCAGTGCAGAATCTATGAGCTCCTACAATGAGCAGTTCTTC.

A few counts support this clonotype. The chain has TRBV5-5 and TRBJ2-2; D is uncertain. CDR3 length: 15 amino acids. CDR1 is SGHKS and CDR2 is YYEKEE in the germline V gene (reference sequence). V was clipped by 0 bases and J by 1 base, with 7 bases between them. CDR3 protein: CASSLVDWNTGELFF. The DNA of the CDR3 is TGTGCCAGCAGCTTGGTAGACTGGAACACCGGGGAGCTGTTTTTT.

The chain carries TRBV5-1 and TRBJ2-1; D remains ambiguous. From germline, CDR1 is SGHRS and CDR2 YFSETQ. This CDR3 has 13 residues. V was pared by 0 bases and J by 11 bases, with 12 bases between. In DNA, the CDR3 is TGCGCCAGCAGCTTGGGGCAGGAAGGCCAGCAGTTCTTC. It encodes CASSLGQEGQQFF.

The chain carries TRBV27 and TRBJ2-1, with 7 bases that match TRBD2. The J segment lost 7 bases and the V segment lost 8 bases, leaving 8 bases of the junction unmatched. This CDR3 spans 13 amino acids. Germline CDR1 MNHEY, CDR2 SMNVEV (reference sequence). The CDR3 DNA is TGTGCCAGCCTCGGGCTAGCGGTGAATGAGCAGTTCTTC. It is translated as CASLGLAVNEQFF.

Here the CDR3 DNA reads TGCAGTGCTGGAAGGACAGGACCTATCTATGGCTACACCTTC. Protein sequence: CSAGRTGPIYGYTF. This chain uses TRBV20-1 with TRBJ1-2; 7 bases agree with TRBD1. The CDR3 runs 14 residues. V was pared by 5 bases and J by 4 bases, with 10 bases of the junction left unmatched. CDR1 and CDR2 from the germline V gene are DFQATT and SNEGSKA (reference sequence).

The table lists this clonotype with a few counts. The chain couples TRBV3-1 to TRBJ2-5, with 11 bases that match TRBD1. Germline V CDR1 and CDR2: LGHDT, YNNKEL (reference sequence). The CDR3 contains 15 residues. The ends lost 4 bases at V and 2 bases at J; junction bases unmatched: 3. The CDR3 DNA reads TGTGCCAGCAGCCCGGGGGACAGGGGGCAAGAGACCCAGTACTTC. Translating it yields CASSPGDRGQETQYF.

This chain uses TRBV29-1 with TRBJ1-3, with a tentative D call TRBD1 (6 bases). The CDR3 is made up of 12 amino acids. Trimming cost V 7 bases and J 3 bases, with 10 bases left between them. Germline CDR1 and CDR2: SQVTM and ANQGSEA. In DNA form, the CDR3 reads TGCAGCGGCAGGGGTGGTGGAAACACCATATATTTT. Its protein product is CSGRGGGNTIYF.

The chain employs TRBV19 and TRBJ2-2; no clear D. This CDR3 is 13 amino acids long. Germline CDR1 and CDR2: LNHDA and SQIVND (reference sequence). Trimming left V 6 bases short and J 4 bases short, with 9 bases between. This CDR3 reads CASSGIFTGELFF. The CDR3, as DNA: TGTGCCAGTAGCGGCATCTTCACCGGGGAGCTGTTTTTT.

This sequence joins TRBV5-1 and TRBJ2-1, with a possible D match to TRBD1 (6 bases). CDR1 and CDR2 (germline): SGHRS, YFSETQ. With 1 base removed from V and 1 base from J, the gap between germline ends came to 12 bases. This CDR3 is 16 amino acids long. Here the CDR3 DNA reads TGCGCCAGCAGCTTGAAAGGGGGAATATCCTACAATGAGCAGTTCTTC. Translating gives CASSLKGGISYNEQFF.

Concerning this clonotype itself: One junction end does not reproduce the germline sequence, and a read error may be involved. The CDR3 here is CSSSLSPYLADNEQFF. CDR3 DNA sequence: TGTTCCAGCAGCTTATCTCCGTACCTAGCGGACAATGAGCAGTTCTTC. The J gene is TRBJ2-1, the V gene TRBV7-3; 7 bases are a match to TRBD2. Per germline, CDR1 SGHTA and CDR2 FQGTGA. CDR3 length: 16 amino acids.

This clonotype was counted once. The chain is built from TRBV18 and TRBJ2-7; 9 bases line up with TRBD2. Germline CDR1 and CDR2: KGHSH and LQKENI. The V gene end was trimmed by 5 bases and the J gene end by 5 bases; junction bases not matched to a gene: 7. This CDR3 contains 14 residues. The CDR3: CASSADGLANEQYF. The CDR3 DNA reads TGTGCCAGCTCAGCCGACGGACTAGCGAACGAGCAGTACTTC.

This clonotype was counted a few times. This chain links TRBV20-1 with TRBJ2-7; D perhaps matches TRBD2 (6 bases). The CDR3 is 12 residues long. Trimming took off 3 bases at V and 3 bases at J, with 9 bases between the two ends. Per the germline V gene, CDR1 is DFQATT and CDR2 is SNEGSKA (reference sequence). The CDR3 here is CSASGRGYEQYF. The CDR3 coding sequence is TGCAGTGCTAGCGGGAGAGGCTACGAGCAGTACTTC.

There are a few counts of this clonotype. The chain has TRBV7-3 and TRBJ2-2, with D uncertain. Germline lookup yields CDR1 SGHTA and CDR2 FQGTGA. The CDR3 has 13 residues. Trimming left V 5 bases short and J 2 bases short, with 6 bases between. CDR3 in DNA: TGTGCCAGCAGCCCCCGAAACACCGGGGAGCTGTTTTTT. Translating it yields CASSPRNTGELFF.

The genes are TRBV20-1 and TRBJ1-5; 7 positions match TRBD1. Trimming at V came to 5 bases and at J to 4 bases, leaving 8 bases not matched to a gene. This CDR3 has 14 residues. Germline CDR1 reads DFQATT; CDR2 reads SNEGSKA (reference sequence). The CDR3 sequence is CSARGQVRNQPQHF. The CDR3 region has the DNA TGCAGTGCTCGAGGACAGGTTAGGAATCAGCCCCAGCATTTT.

The chain employs TRBV2 and TRBJ1-3; 8 bases align to TRBD1. Germline V CDR1 and CDR2: SNHLY, FYNNEI. V shed 5 bases and J 2 bases; nucleotides not matched to a gene: 5. The CDR3 covers 15 residues. CDR3 nucleotides: TGTGCCAGCAGTAGGGACAGGACCACTGGAAACACCATATATTTT. Translated: CASSRDRTTGNTIYF.

This chain's CDR3 is CASSLVSGDGSYEQYF. The CDR3 DNA is TGTGCCAGCAGCTTAGTTTCCGGGGATGGCTCCTACGAGCAGTACTTC. The chain joins TRBV7-2 to TRBJ2-7; weak D call: TRBD2 (5 bases). Germline CDR1 and CDR2: SGHTA and FQGNSA. V was cut by 1 base and J by 0 bases, with 13 bases left in between. The CDR3 spans 16 residues.

To note about this clonotype: A junction boundary mismatches the germline segment, possibly from a read error. The rearrangement uses TRBV7-2 and TRBJ2-6; 8 bases map to TRBD2. CDR1 is SGHTA, CDR2 FQGNSA, per germline. This CDR3 has 17 residues. The CDR3 here is CAISLIRRGVGANVLTF. In DNA form, the CDR3 reads TGTGCCATCAGCTTAATCCGGCGGGGGGTTGGGGCCAACGTCCTGACTTTC.

This clonotype was detected a few times. V usage is TRBV5-1 and J usage is TRBJ2-7; maybe TRBD1 (5 bases). In germline, CDR1 is SGHRS, CDR2 YFSETQ. The CDR3 covers 15 residues. Trimming stripped 0 bases from V and 0 bases from J, with 10 bases between. The CDR3 nucleotides are TGCGCCAGCAGCTTGGACAGGCTGAGCTCCTACGAGCAGTACTTC. As protein: CASSLDRLSSYEQYF.

The V gene is TRBV18, the J gene TRBJ1-3; no firm D call. The CDR3 is 16 residues long. Per germline, CDR1 KGHSH and CDR2 LQKENI. V was shortened by 3 bases and J by 0 bases, with 12 bases between the two germline ends. The CDR3 protein is CASSPVGPGSGNTIYF. The CDR3 DNA reads as TGTGCCAGCTCACCGGTCGGACCCGGCTCTGGAAACACCATATATTTT.

The chain is built from TRBV6-5 and TRBJ2-7; D is possibly TRBD2 (6 bases). Trimming cost V 7 bases and J 6 bases, with 13 bases left between them. Germline CDR1 and CDR2: MNHEY and SVGAGI. This CDR3 comprises 12 residues. The CDR3 loop is CASIGGSGEQYF. CDR3 nucleotides: TGTGCCAGCATTGGAGGGTCGGGCGAGCAGTACTTC.

This clonotype was detected a few times. The DNA for the CDR3 is TGTGCCAGCAGCTGGGACAGGCGATCCTACGAGCAGTACTTC. This encodes CASSWDRRSYEQYF. This chain links TRBV27 with TRBJ2-7; 8 nucleotides agree with TRBD1. This CDR3 has 14 amino acids. The germline V gene has CDR1 MNHEY and CDR2 SMNVEV (reference sequence). The junction had 5 bases not matched to a gene; V was cut back by 6 bases and J by 1 base.

In its sample, this clonotype was seen a few times. V is TRBV6-1 and J is TRBJ2-7; no reliable D call. Germline assignment: CDR1 MNHNS and CDR2 SASEGT. Trimming removed 10 bases from V and 1 base from J, with 14 bases in between. This CDR3 has 13 amino acids. The CDR3 DNA reads as TGTGCCAAGAAGGCCCTACGTTCCTACGAGCAGTACTTC. Encoded protein: CAKKALRSYEQYF.